A single sample is the source of the 31 T cell receptor beta chains below, sequenced in a study of identical twins. MiXCR was run by TCRdb on the 5' RACE reads, yielding one entry per CDR3 protein. The sample records a few hundred thousand distinct CDR3 sequences, more than 9% being singletons. Source material: memory T cells sorted from blood. These receptors were taken from a man aged 45-60 years in good health.

Ten or more counts support this clonotype. The chain couples TRBV3-1 to TRBJ2-1; D possibly matches TRBD1 or TRBD2 (5 bases each). CDR1 and CDR2 (germline): LGHDT, YNNKEL (reference sequence). Trimming left V 10 bases short and J 6 bases short, with 10 bases between. CDR3 length equals 11 residues. The CDR3: CATYGTNEQFF. In nucleotides, the CDR3 is TGTGCCACCTACGGGACCAATGAGCAGTTCTTC.

The chain carries TRBV5-1 and TRBJ1-1, with 9 bases lining up with TRBD1. The CDR3 consists of 15 residues. V lost 2 bases and J lost 1; bases outside the gene matches: 3. The germline CDR1 and CDR2 sequences are SGHRS and YFSETQ. CDR3 amino acids: CASSLTQGANTEAFF. The CDR3 coding sequence is TGCGCCAGCAGCTTAACACAGGGGGCGAACACTGAAGCTTTCTTT.

This clonotype was counted only a few times. This chain joins TRBV7-6 and TRBJ1-6, with 7 positions matching TRBD1. Trimming removed 6 bases from V and 4 bases from J; junction bases left unmatched: 6. Germline CDR1 reads SGHVS; CDR2 reads FNYEAQ. CDR3 length: 15 residues. The CDR3 is CASRFTGAYNSPLHF. CDR3 DNA sequence: TGTGCCAGCAGGTTTACAGGGGCTTATAATTCACCCCTCCACTTT.

This clonotype has a count of ten or more. The chain has TRBV11-2 and TRBJ2-2; 7 bases map to TRBD1. CDR1 is SGHAT, CDR2 FQNNGV, per germline. J lost 6 bases, V lost 5 bases, and 9 bases had no gene match. This CDR3 contains 15 residues. CDR3 residues: CASSSGTVGPGELFF. The CDR3 nucleotides read TGTGCCAGCAGCAGTGGGACAGTCGGTCCCGGGGAGCTGTTTTTT.

The chain employs TRBV28 and TRBJ1-1, with D perhaps matching TRBD1 (5 bases). The length of the CDR3 is 13 residues. Germline lookup yields CDR1 MDHEN and CDR2 SYDVKM. Trimming shortened V by 6 bases and J by 4 bases, and 12 bases separated the two germline ends. CDR3 in DNA: TGTGCCAGCAGACAAACAGGATTCACTGAAGCTTTCTTT. It specifies CASRQTGFTEAFF.

The sample holds many counts of this clonotype. This rearrangement joins TRBV7-8 to TRBJ2-1; 10 bases map to TRBD2. The V and J ends lost 2 bases and 1 base, in that order; junction bases with no gene match: 5. The V gene's germline CDR1 is SGHVS and CDR2 FQNEAQ. CDR3 length equals 17 residues. As DNA, the CDR3 is TGTGCCAGCAGCTTATCTAGCGGGGGACCATCCTACAATGAGCAGTTCTTC. It translates to CASSLSSGGPSYNEQFF.

Ten or more counts support this clonotype. J is TRBJ1-3 and V is TRBV7-2; D not certain. The germline V gene has CDR1 SGHTA and CDR2 FQGNSA. V lost 3 bases, J lost 2 bases, and 11 bases lay in between. This CDR3 has 15 amino acids. The CDR3 spells CASSLSWSTGNTIYF. The CDR3, as DNA: TGTGCCAGCAGCTTGTCCTGGAGCACTGGAAACACCATATATTTT. The full variable domain, its missing parts supplied by reference TRBV7-2 and TRBJ1-3, is GAGVSQSPSNKVTEKGKDVELRCDPISGHTALYWYRQSLGQGLEFLIYFQGNSAPDKSGLPSDRFSAERTGGSVSTLTIQRTQQEDSAVYLCASSLSWSTGNTIYFGEGSWLTVV.

Many counts were recorded for this clonotype. This chain joins TRBV21-1 and TRBJ1-1; TRBD1 is taken as the D call from the table, unchecked against the DNA. TRBV21-1 counts as a pseudogene. This CDR3 has 17 amino acids. CDR3 protein: CASSMEDRRPMNTEAFF. CDR3 DNA sequence: TGTGCCAGCAGCATGGAGGACAGGCGGCCCATGAACACTGAAGCTTTCTTT.

This clonotype was observed at least ten times. V is TRBV29-1 and J is TRBJ1-1; tentatively, D is TRBD1 (6 bases). This CDR3 is built from 13 residues. Germline CDR1 is SQVTM and CDR2 is ANQGSEA. Trimming removed 4 bases from V and 5 bases from J, with 14 bases in between. The CDR3 DNA follows: TGCAGCGTTGCCTCAGGGGTTTGGACTGAAGCTTTCTTT. Encoded protein: CSVASGVWTEAFF.

This clonotype has at least ten counts. The chain uses TRBV20-1 and TRBJ2-7; TRBD1 aligns across 10 bases. The CDR3 consists of 15 residues. Germline V CDR1 and CDR2: DFQATT, SNEGSKA (reference sequence). V gave up 6 bases and J gave up 2 bases; unmatched junction bases: 10. CDR3 amino acids: CSALGRDRGTYEQYF. The CDR3 DNA is TGCAGTGCCCTAGGGCGGGACAGGGGAACCTACGAGCAGTACTTC.

This clonotype came up many times. J is TRBJ2-3 and V is TRBV19; 14 nucleotides line up with TRBD2. This CDR3 is built from 15 residues. With 9 bases clipped from V and 3 bases from J, the junction kept 5 bases outside the gene matches. CDR1 is LNHDA and CDR2 is SQIVND in the germline V gene (reference sequence). In nucleotides, the CDR3 is TGTGCCAGCAGGACTAGCGGGAGGAGTACAGATACGCAGTATTTT. This translates into CASRTSGRSTDTQYF.

This clonotype was seen repeatedly, ten times or more. The chain employs TRBV4-3 and TRBJ2-7; the match to TRBD1 covers 8 bases. The CDR3 covers 14 residues. Germline assignment: CDR1 LGHNA and CDR2 YSLEER. The junction had 9 bases not matched to a gene; V was cut back by 4 bases and J by 7 bases. The CDR3 DNA sequence: TGCGCCAGCAGCCTCGGGACAGGCCCCCTGGAGCAGTACTTC. Encoded protein: CASSLGTGPLEQYF.

This clonotype was counted at least ten times. This chain links TRBV15 with TRBJ2-1, with 9 bases that match TRBD1. The CDR3 spans 14 residues. V lost 8 bases and J lost 5; bases outside the gene matches: 7. In germline, CDR1 is LNHNV, CDR2 YYDKDF (reference sequence). The CDR3 protein is CATRQGGSNNEQFF. The CDR3 DNA is TGTGCCACCCGACAGGGGGGGAGCAACAATGAGCAGTTCTTC. The whole variable domain, remainder taken from reference TRBV15 and TRBJ2-1, is DAMVIQNPRYQVTQFGKPVTLSCSQTLNHNVMYWYQQKSSQAPKLLFHYYDKDFNNEADTPDNFQSRRPNTSFCFLDIRSPGLGDTAMYLCATRQGGSNNEQFFGPGTRLTVL.

This clonotype was picked up many times. The rearrangement links TRBV6-2 or TRBV6-3 to TRBJ1-1; unclear D gene. The V end was cut by 6 bases, the J end by 0 bases, with 11 bases between. The germline V gene has CDR1 MNHEY and CDR2 SVGEGT. This CDR3 contains 14 residues. The chain's CDR3 is CASRIKGLNTEAFF. CDR3 in DNA: TGTGCCAGCAGGATAAAAGGGTTGAACACTGAAGCTTTCTTT.

The chain combines TRBV6-2 or TRBV6-3 with TRBJ1-5; possibly TRBD1 for D (6 bases). Deletions cut 2 bases from V and 2 bases from J, with 10 bases between. There are 15 residues in the CDR3. Germline values: CDR1 MNHEY, CDR2 SVGEGT. This CDR3 is CASSYVAGGNQPQHF. The CDR3 nucleotides read TGTGCCAGCAGTTACGTAGCAGGGGGCAATCAGCCCCAGCATTTT.

Comment on this clonotype: The junction and the germline gene differ at one end; a read error may be behind it. This sequence joins TRBV6-9 and TRBJ2-1; 7 nucleotides match TRBD1. This CDR3 region has 16 residues. The germline V gene has CDR1 MNHGY and CDR2 SVAAGI. The CDR3 here is CASRYSKGGGYNEQFF. The CDR3 DNA follows: TGTGCCAGCAGATATTCTAAAGGGGGCGGTTACAATGAGCAGTTCTTC.

The chain combines TRBV9 with TRBJ2-7; D possibly corresponds to TRBD1 (6 bases). The length of the CDR3 is 15 residues. Germline CDR1 is SGDLS and CDR2 is YYNGEE. With 0 bases removed from V and 0 bases from J, the gap between germline ends came to 10 bases. In DNA, the CDR3 is TGTGCCAGCAGCGTAGGGGACATGCTCTCCTACGAGCAGTACTTC. This sequence encodes CASSVGDMLSYEQYF.

V is TRBV7-3 and J is TRBJ1-1; TRBD1 agrees at 11 bases. Germline V CDR1 and CDR2: SGHTA, FQGTGA. The CDR3 runs to 16 residues. With V trimmed by 5 bases and J by 4 bases, 9 bases remained unmatched. The CDR3 region is CASSPTSGTGGTEAFF. CDR3 nucleotides: TGTGCCAGCAGCCCAACCTCAGGGACAGGGGGCACTGAAGCTTTCTTT.

This clonotype was observed a few times. V gene TRBV24-1 combines with J gene TRBJ2-3; 7 nucleotides align to TRBD2. The germline gives CDR1 KGHDR, CDR2 SFDVKD. Trimming at V came to 0 bases and at J to 9 bases, leaving 8 bases not matched to a gene. CDR3 length equals 15 residues. The DNA for the CDR3 is TGTGCCACCAGTGATTTGCTCGCGGGAGTGGGAACGCAGTATTTT. Translated: CATSDLLAGVGTQYF.

This clonotype was seen many times. The V gene is TRBV29-1, the J gene TRBJ2-3; 7 nucleotides match TRBD2. V trimming: 3 bases; J trimming: 2 bases; junction bases outside the gene matches: 2. This CDR3 comprises 13 residues. CDR1 and CDR2 (germline): SQVTM, ANQGSEA. CDR3 nucleotides: TGCAGCGTTGAGCGGGAGAACACAGATACGCAGTATTTT. Protein sequence: CSVERENTDTQYF.

This clonotype was counted many times. The chain recombines TRBV20-1 with TRBJ1-5, with unresolved D. With 4 bases removed from V and 2 bases from J, the gap between germline ends came to 6 bases. Germline V gene data show CDR1 as DFQATT and CDR2 as SNEGSKA (reference sequence). The CDR3 totals 12 residues. The CDR3 nucleotides are TGCAGTGCTAAAGGAGGCAATCAGCCCCAGCATTTT. Residues: CSAKGGNQPQHF.

A remark on this clonotype: The junction differs from germline at one of its ends, possibly a read error. The chain employs TRBV3-1 and TRBJ1-6; possible D gene TRBD1, 5 bases. This CDR3 spans 13 amino acids. Germline CDR1 and CDR2: LGHDT and YNNKEL (reference sequence). CDR3 region: CASSQGQNSPLYF. CDR3 nucleotides: TGTGCCAGCAGCCAAGGACAGAATTCACCCCTCTACTTT.

This clonotype was detected ten times or more. V usage is TRBV28 and J usage is TRBJ2-7; 7 bases are a match to TRBD2. The CDR3 is 15 residues long. The ends lost 3 bases at V and 2 bases at J; junction bases unmatched: 7. CDR1 MDHEN and CDR2 SYDVKM come from the germline V gene. CDR3 sequence reads: CASSFPAGVTYEQYF. The DNA of the CDR3 is TGTGCCAGCAGTTTCCCGGCGGGAGTAACCTACGAGCAGTACTTC.

This clonotype was counted ten times or more. The chain joins TRBV4-3 to TRBJ2-7; TRBD2 agrees at 11 bases. The length of the CDR3 is 16 residues. The ends lost 1 base at V and 3 bases at J; junction bases unmatched: 5. From germline, CDR1 is LGHNA and CDR2 YSLEER. Here the CDR3 reads CASSQGSSGGSYEQYF. DNA of the CDR3: TGCGCCAGCAGCCAAGGTTCTAGCGGGGGGAGCTACGAGCAGTACTTC.

The chain joins TRBV7-2 to TRBJ1-2; D is perhaps TRBD1 (5 bases). Germline V gives CDR1 SGHTA, CDR2 FQGNSA. This CDR3 has 13 amino acids. V gave up 5 bases and J gave up 3 bases, with 10 bases separating them. This chain's CDR3 is CASSMRGDYGYTF. As DNA, the CDR3 is TGTGCCAGCAGCATGAGGGGCGACTATGGCTACACCTTC. The entire variable domain, with the rest obtained from reference TRBV7-2 and TRBJ1-2, is as follows: GAGVSQSPSNKVTEKGKDVELRCDPISGHTALYWYRQSLGQGLEFLIYFQGNSAPDKSGLPSDRFSAERTGGSVSTLTIQRTQQEDSAVYLCASSMRGDYGYTFGSGTRLTVV.

This clonotype was counted ten times or more. The rearrangement uses TRBV14 and TRBJ2-1; tentatively, D is TRBD1 (5 bases). The CDR3 length is 13 residues. V was clipped by 2 bases and J by 10 bases, with 12 bases between them. Germline V gene lookup returns CDR1 SGHDN and CDR2 FVKESK. CDR3 residues: CASSQSTAGEQFF. The DNA for the CDR3 is TGTGCCAGCAGCCAATCGACAGCAGGGGAGCAGTTCTTC.

This chain connects TRBV7-2 to TRBJ2-5, with unresolved D. CDR1 is SGHTA and CDR2 is FQGNSA in the germline V gene. Trimming removed 0 bases from V and 4 bases from J, with 6 bases in between. The CDR3 sequence is 13 residues long. CDR3 sequence reads: CASSLARLETQYF. In DNA, the CDR3 is TGTGCCAGCAGCTTAGCTAGGTTAGAGACCCAGTACTTC.

The chain couples TRBV18 to TRBJ2-7, with TRBD2 identical over 9 bases. Germline V gene sequence: CDR1 KGHSH, CDR2 LQKENI. This CDR3 is 14 amino acids long. V gave up 6 bases and J gave up 7 bases; unmatched junction bases: 10. The DNA for the CDR3 is TGTGCCAGCTCCGGTTTAGCGGGGGCCAAAGAGCAGTACTTC. Protein sequence: CASSGLAGAKEQYF.

This clonotype came up many times. The chain carries TRBV9 and TRBJ2-1; 13 bases line up with TRBD2. J gave up 4 bases and V 7 bases, and 11 bases lay outside the gene matches. CDR1 SGDLS and CDR2 YYNGEE come from the germline V gene. This CDR3 comprises 17 residues. CDR3 sequence: CASSLAGGLAGYNEQFF. CDR3 nucleotides: TGTGCCAGCTCGCTCGCAGGGGGACTAGCGGGGTACAATGAGCAGTTCTTC.

This clonotype has a handful of counts. This chain uses TRBV7-2 with TRBJ1-6; possible D gene TRBD1, 6 bases. Germline loops: CDR1 SGHTA, CDR2 FQGNSA. V gave up 0 bases and J gave up 7 bases, with 10 bases separating them. The CDR3 runs to 15 residues. CDR3 in amino acids: CASSLAEGGNSPLHF. The CDR3 coding sequence is TGTGCCAGCAGCTTAGCGGAGGGGGGGAATTCACCCCTCCACTTT.

This clonotype occurred many times. This chain links TRBV27 with TRBJ2-2; D is ambiguous. The V end lost 5 bases, the J end lost 0 bases, and 10 bases lay between the germline ends. This CDR3 is 15 amino acids long. Germline CDR1 MNHEY, CDR2 SMNVEV (reference sequence). The CDR3 reads CASSPWTANTGELFF. CDR3 nucleotide sequence: TGTGCCAGCAGTCCCTGGACCGCGAACACCGGGGAGCTGTTTTTT.